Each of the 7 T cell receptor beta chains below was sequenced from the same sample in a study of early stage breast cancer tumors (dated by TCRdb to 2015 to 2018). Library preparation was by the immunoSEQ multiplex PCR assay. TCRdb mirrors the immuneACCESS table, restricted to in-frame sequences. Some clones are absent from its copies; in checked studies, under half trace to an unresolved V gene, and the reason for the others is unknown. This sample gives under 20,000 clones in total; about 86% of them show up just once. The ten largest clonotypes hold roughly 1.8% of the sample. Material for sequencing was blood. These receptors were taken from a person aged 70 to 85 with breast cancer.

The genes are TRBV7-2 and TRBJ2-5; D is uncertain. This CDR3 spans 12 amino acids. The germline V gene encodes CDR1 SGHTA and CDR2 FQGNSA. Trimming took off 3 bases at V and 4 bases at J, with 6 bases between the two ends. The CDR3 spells CASSLYSETQYF. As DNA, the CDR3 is TGTGCCAGCAGCTTGTACTCAGAGACCCAGTACTTC.

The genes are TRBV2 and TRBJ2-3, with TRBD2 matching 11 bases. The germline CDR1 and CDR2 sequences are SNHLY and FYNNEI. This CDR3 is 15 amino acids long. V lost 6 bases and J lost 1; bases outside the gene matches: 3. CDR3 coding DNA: TGTGCCAGCAGCGCACTAGCGGGGGGCACAGATACGCAGTATTTT. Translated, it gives CASSALAGGTDTQYF.

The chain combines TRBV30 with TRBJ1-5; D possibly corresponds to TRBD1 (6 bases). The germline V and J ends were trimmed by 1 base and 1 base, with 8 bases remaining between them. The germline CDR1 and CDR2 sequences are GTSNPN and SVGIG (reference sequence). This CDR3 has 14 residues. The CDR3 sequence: CAWSGGGSNQPQHF. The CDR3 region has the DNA TGTGCCTGGAGTGGAGGGGGAAGCAATCAGCCCCAGCATTTT.

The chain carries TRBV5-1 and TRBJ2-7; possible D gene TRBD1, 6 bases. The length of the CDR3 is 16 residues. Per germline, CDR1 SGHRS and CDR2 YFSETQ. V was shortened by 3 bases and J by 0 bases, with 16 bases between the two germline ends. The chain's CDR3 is CASSWRPDSLSYEQYF. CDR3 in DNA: TGCGCCAGCAGCTGGAGGCCGGACAGCCTCTCCTACGAGCAGTACTTC.

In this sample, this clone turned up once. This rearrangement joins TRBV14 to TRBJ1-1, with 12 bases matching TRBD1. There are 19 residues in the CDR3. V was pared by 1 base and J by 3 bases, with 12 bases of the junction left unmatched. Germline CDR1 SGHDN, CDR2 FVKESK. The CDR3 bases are TGTGCCAGCAGCCAAGCCGGGGACAGGGGGCGGTTCGGGCACACTGAAGCTTTCTTT. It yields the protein CASSQAGDRGRFGHTEAFF.

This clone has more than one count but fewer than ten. The CDR3 DNA sequence: TGTGCCAGCAGCTTCCGGACAGAATTAAGCTATGGCTACACCTTC. Amino acid sequence: CASSFRTELSYGYTF. The gene calls are TRBV7-8 and TRBJ1-2; a possible D gene is TRBD1 (6 bases). Germline assignment: CDR1 SGHVS and CDR2 FQNEAQ. The CDR3 is made up of 15 amino acids. Between the trimmed V and J ends, which lost 3 bases and 4 bases, there was a span of 15 bases.

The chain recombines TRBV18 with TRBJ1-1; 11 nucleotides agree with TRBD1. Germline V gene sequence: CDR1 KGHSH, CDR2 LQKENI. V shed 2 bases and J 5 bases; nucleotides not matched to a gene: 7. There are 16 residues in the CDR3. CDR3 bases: TGTGCCAGCTCACCAGACGCCCGGGACAGGGGGACTGAAGCTTTCTTT. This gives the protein CASSPDARDRGTEAFF.